This is a list of T cell receptor beta chains from one sample in a study of control samples from healthy donors and cancer patients. Profiling relied on immunoSEQ multiplex PCR, and the TCRdb table lists in-frame clones only, not all of them. Among 150,000 or so clones listed, 80% to 95% were seen once. Sequenced sample: blood. These receptors all stem from a man aged 18 to 29 in good health. The CDR3 runs from the conserved cysteine through the conserved F or W. A D gene is named only where the DNA matches it firmly. Rows give clone size only sometimes, using once, few, many, or a class for an expanded clone.

CDR3aa: CASMQGVGPEAFF
CDR3nt: TGTGCCAGTATGCAGGGGGTTGGTCCGGAAGCTTTCTTT
d_gene: TRBD1
abundance: -
j_gene: TRBJ1-1
v_gene: TRBV19

CDR3aa: CASSPGTGVYEQYF
CDR3nt: TGTGCCAGCAGCCCCGGGACAGGGGTGTACGAGCAGTACTTC
d_gene: TRBD1
abundance: -
j_gene: TRBJ2-7
v_gene: TRBV27

CDR3aa: CASTYKGGGPNTEAFF
CDR3nt: TGCGCCAGCACGTATAAAGGAGGGGGTCCGAACACTGAAGCTTTCTTT
d_gene: -
abundance: -
j_gene: TRBJ1-1
v_gene: TRBV5-1

CDR3aa: CASSIIADHSSGNTIYF
CDR3nt: TGTGCCAGTAGTATCATTGCGGATCACAGCTCTGGAAACACCATATATTTT
d_gene: -
abundance: -
j_gene: TRBJ1-3
v_gene: TRBV19

CDR3aa: CASSQDTGELFF
CDR3nt: TGTGCCAGCAGCCAAGATACCGGGGAGCTGTTTTTT
d_gene: -
abundance: -
j_gene: TRBJ2-2
v_gene: TRBV4-2

CDR3aa: CASSLSSAGGRDEQYF
CDR3nt: TGTGCCAGCAGTTTATCGTCGGCAGGGGGCAGGGACGAGCAGTACTTC
d_gene: TRBD1
abundance: once
j_gene: TRBJ2-7
v_gene: TRBV27

CDR3aa: CSASGLAGGSSTDTQYF
CDR3nt: TGCAGTGCTAGTGGGCTAGCGGGAGGATCTAGCACAGATACGCAGTATTTT
d_gene: TRBD2
abundance: -
j_gene: TRBJ2-3
v_gene: TRBV20-1

CDR3aa: CASSLRGGGSRNQETQYF
CDR3nt: TGTGCCAGCAGTTTAAGGGGGGGAGGATCCCGAAATCAAGAGACCCAGTACTTC
d_gene: -
abundance: -
j_gene: TRBJ2-5
v_gene: TRBV27

CDR3aa: CASSSDRTGTSGRAYEQYF
CDR3nt: TGCGCCAGCAGCTCCGACAGGACAGGGACTAGCGGGAGGGCCTACGAGCAGTACTTC
d_gene: TRBD2
abundance: -
j_gene: TRBJ2-7
v_gene: TRBV10-1

CDR3aa: CASSLEGPPLDPEEQFF
CDR3nt: TGTGCCAGCAGCTTAGAGGGCCCCCCACTAGACCCCGAGGAGCAGTTCTTC
d_gene: -
abundance: -
j_gene: TRBJ2-1
v_gene: TRBV11-3

CDR3aa: CASSQELAGPDTQYF
CDR3nt: TGTGCCAGCAGCCAAGAACTAGCGGGCCCAGATACGCAGTATTTT
d_gene: TRBD2
abundance: -
j_gene: TRBJ2-3
v_gene: TRBV4-2

CDR3aa: CASSTPARRSGNTIYF
CDR3nt: TGTGCCAGCAGTACCCCGGCACGCCGGTCTGGAAACACCATATATTTT
d_gene: -
abundance: -
j_gene: TRBJ1-3
v_gene: TRBV28

CDR3aa: CASSPKPPYSGGAGETQYF
CDR3nt: TGTGCCAGCAGCCCAAAACCCCCCTATAGCGGGGGGGCTGGAGAGACCCAGTACTTC
d_gene: TRBD2
abundance: -
j_gene: TRBJ2-5
v_gene: TRBV11-2

CDR3aa: CASSQDTQVSEPQHF
CDR3nt: TGCGCCAGCAGCCAAGATACGCAAGTTAGTGAGCCCCAGCATTTT
d_gene: -
abundance: once
j_gene: TRBJ1-5
v_gene: TRBV4-1

CDR3aa: CASSQPLAGGPDTQYF
CDR3nt: TGTGCCAGCAGCCAACCACTAGCGGGAGGGCCAGATACGCAGTATTTT
d_gene: TRBD2
abundance: -
j_gene: TRBJ2-3
v_gene: TRBV5-6

CDR3aa: CASSFGGGRGETQYF
CDR3nt: TGTGCCAGCAGCTTCGGAGGGGGCCGGGGAGAGACCCAGTACTTC
d_gene: -
abundance: -
j_gene: TRBJ2-5
v_gene: TRBV11-2

CDR3aa: CASVRGMNTEAFF
CDR3nt: TGTGCCAGCGTGAGGGGGATGAACACTGAAGCTTTCTTT
d_gene: -
abundance: -
j_gene: TRBJ1-1
v_gene: TRBV6-6

CDR3aa: CASSYPRHYNQPQHF
CDR3nt: TGTGCCAGCAGTTACCCACGGCATTACAATCAGCCCCAGCATTTT
d_gene: -
abundance: -
j_gene: TRBJ1-5
v_gene: TRBV6-6

CDR3aa: CASMEAGTQYF
CDR3nt: TGTGCCAGCATGGAGGCGGGTACGCAGTATTTT
d_gene: -
abundance: -
j_gene: TRBJ2-3
v_gene: TRBV6-5

CDR3aa: CASSYDSGGTDTQYF
CDR3nt: TGTGCCAGCAGCTACGATTCCGGGGGCACAGATACGCAGTATTTT
d_gene: -
abundance: -
j_gene: TRBJ2-3
v_gene: TRBV7-3

CDR3aa: CASSTGQGNTDTQYF
CDR3nt: TGTGCCAGTAGTACGGGACAGGGAAACACAGATACGCAGTATTTT
d_gene: TRBD1
abundance: once
j_gene: TRBJ2-3
v_gene: TRBV19

CDR3aa: CASRGPRVGYTF
CDR3nt: TGTGCCAGCAGAGGTCCGAGGGTCGGCTACACCTTC
d_gene: -
abundance: -
j_gene: TRBJ1-2
v_gene: TRBV25-1

CDR3aa: CAIAPSTGMNTEAFF
CDR3nt: TGTGCCATCGCCCCCTCGACAGGGATGAACACTGAAGCTTTCTTT
d_gene: TRBD1
abundance: -
j_gene: TRBJ1-1
v_gene: TRBV10-3

CDR3aa: CASSPGDRGGGNTIYF
CDR3nt: TGTGCCAGCAGCCCAGGGGACAGGGGCGGAGGAAACACCATATATTTT
d_gene: TRBD1
abundance: -
j_gene: TRBJ1-3
v_gene: TRBV7-9

CDR3aa: CASSQELERGTQYF
CDR3nt: TGTGCCAGCAGCCAAGAACTCGAAAGGGGGACCCAGTACTTC
d_gene: -
abundance: -
j_gene: TRBJ2-5
v_gene: TRBV3-1/TRBV3-2

CDR3aa: CASSQSLGAAYNEQFF
CDR3nt: TGCGCCAGCAGCCAAAGTCTAGGGGCTGCCTACAATGAGCAGTTCTTC
d_gene: -
abundance: -
j_gene: TRBJ2-1
v_gene: TRBV4-1

CDR3aa: CASSEGTPGRPQHF
CDR3nt: TGTGCCAGCAGTGAAGGGACGCCCGGACGGCCCCAGCATTTT
d_gene: -
abundance: -
j_gene: TRBJ1-5
v_gene: TRBV27

CDR3aa: CASSTTPVYEQYF
CDR3nt: TGTGCCAGTAGTACAACACCAGTTTACGAGCAGTACTTC
d_gene: -
abundance: -
j_gene: TRBJ2-7
v_gene: TRBV19

CDR3aa: CASSKRQRTGNTEAFF
CDR3nt: TGTGCCAGCAGCAAAAGACAGAGGACAGGGAACACTGAAGCTTTCTTT
d_gene: -
abundance: -
j_gene: TRBJ1-1
v_gene: TRBV21-1

CDR3aa: CASSPGSGIQDEQFF
CDR3nt: TGTGCCAGCTCACCTGGTAGCGGGATTCAAGATGAGCAGTTCTTC
d_gene: TRBD2
abundance: once
j_gene: TRBJ2-1
v_gene: TRBV18

CDR3aa: CASSLGRNTEAFF
CDR3nt: TGTGCCAGCAGCTTGGGAAGGAACACTGAAGCTTTCTTT
d_gene: -
abundance: -
j_gene: TRBJ1-1
v_gene: TRBV5-4

CDR3aa: CASSIDGQGAENQPQHF
CDR3nt: TGTGCCAGTAGTATAGATGGGCAGGGGGCCGAGAATCAGCCCCAGCATTTT
d_gene: TRBD1
abundance: -
j_gene: TRBJ1-5
v_gene: TRBV19

CDR3aa: CASSFAGRTRGYTF
CDR3nt: TGTGCCAGCAGTTTTGCAGGGAGGACTCGTGGCTACACCTTC
d_gene: -
abundance: once
j_gene: TRBJ1-2
v_gene: TRBV27